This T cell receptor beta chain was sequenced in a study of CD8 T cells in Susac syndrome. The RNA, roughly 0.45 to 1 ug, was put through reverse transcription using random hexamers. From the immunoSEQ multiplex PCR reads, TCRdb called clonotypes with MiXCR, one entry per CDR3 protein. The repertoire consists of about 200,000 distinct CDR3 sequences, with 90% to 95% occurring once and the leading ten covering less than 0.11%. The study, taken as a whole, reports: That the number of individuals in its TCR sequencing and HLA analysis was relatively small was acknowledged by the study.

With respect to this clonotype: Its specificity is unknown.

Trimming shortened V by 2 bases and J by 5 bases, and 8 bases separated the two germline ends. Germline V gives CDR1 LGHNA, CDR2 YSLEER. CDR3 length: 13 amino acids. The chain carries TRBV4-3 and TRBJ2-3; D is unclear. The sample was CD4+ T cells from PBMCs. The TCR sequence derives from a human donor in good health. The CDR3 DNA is TGCGCCAGCAGCCAACAAACCGGAGATACGCAGTATTTT. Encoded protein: CASSQQTGDTQYF.